The rows below give T cell receptor beta chains drawn from one sample of a study of metastatic and nonmetastatic thyroid tumors. TCRdb re-called the PCR reads through MiXCR. The top ten hold 4.5% to 5.5% of the sample, which has tens of thousands of clones, approximately 30% seen once. Sequenced: tumor tissue. The receptors originated from a female donor with papillary thyroid cancer or a benign thyroid nodule (not recorded which). Some clones in this sample may be carry-over from other donors' samples. Each CDR3 is given with its conserved first and last residue. A D gene is named only where the DNA matches it firmly. A row's size may be missing; if present it is once, few, many or a size class.

v_gene	d_gene	j_gene	abundance	CDR3nt	CDR3aa
TRBV6-2/TRBV6-3	NA	TRBJ2-7	NA	TGTGCCAGCGCGTACCGGTACCGAGGGGACGAGCACTACTTC	CASAYRYRGDEHYF
TRBV18	NA	TRBJ1-4	many	TGTGCCAGCTCTCAACAGGGCCTTAATGAAAAACTGTTTTTT	CASSQQGLNEKLFF
TRBV6-1	TRBD2	TRBJ2-5	many	TGTGCCACTGGGGCGGGGGGATGGGGGGAGACCCAGTACTTC	CATGAGGWGETQYF
TRBV5-5	TRBD1	TRBJ2-7	once	TGTGCCAGCAGCTACGTCCCCCGGACAGGGGGGAACGAGCAGTACTTC	CASSYVPRTGGNEQYF
TRBV4-1	NA	TRBJ1-2	NA	TGCGCCAGCAGCCAAGCCGCGATTGGTGGCTACACCTTC	CASSQAAIGGYTF
TRBV7-2	NA	TRBJ1-2	NA	TGTGCCAGCAGCTTAGGCAAGGGTAGGGCCTTCTATGGCTACACCTTC	CASSLGKGRAFYGYTF
TRBV13	NA	TRBJ1-1	NA	TGTGCCAGCAGCTTAGGCGGGTGGACTGAAGCTTTCTTT	CASSLGGWTEAFF
TRBV6-1	NA	TRBJ2-7	few	TGTGCCAGCCAACTAGACCACGAGCAGTACTTC	CASQLDHEQYF
TRBV12-5	NA	TRBJ1-2	few	TGCGCTGGTGTTACGGACGGTCAGGTCTATGGCTACACCTTC	CAGVTDGQVYGYTF
TRBV2	NA	TRBJ2-3	NA	TGTGCCAGCAGTGAAGCCCTAAGCACAGATACGCAGTATTTT	CASSEALSTDTQYF
TRBV28	NA	TRBJ2-7	NA	TGTGCCAGCAGTTTAGAGGGTTTCTCCTACGAGCAGTACTTC	CASSLEGFSYEQYF
TRBV7-2	NA	TRBJ1-6	NA	TGTGCCAGCAGCTTACGACAGAACCCACCCCTCCACTTT	CASSLRQNPPLHF
TRBV5-4	NA	TRBJ1-1	many	TGTGCCAGCAGCTTGGCCGGTAATACTGAAGCTTTCTTT	CASSLAGNTEAFF
TRBV19	TRBD2	TRBJ2-7	medium-sized	TGTGCCAGTAGTGGGACTAGCGGGGCCTACGAGCAGTACTTC	CASSGTSGAYEQYF
TRBV6-1	NA	TRBJ2-2	many	TGTGCCAGCAGTTCAGAAGCGGAGACCGGGGAGCTGTTTTTT	CASSSEAETGELFF
TRBV20-1	TRBD1	TRBJ1-3	many	TGCAGTGCTTTAGACAGGGGGCAAGTGGACACCATATATTTT	CSALDRGQVDTIYF
TRBV7-6	TRBD2	TRBJ2-1	many	TGTGCCAGCAGCTTAGGGACTAGCAATGAGCAGTTCTTC	CASSLGTSNEQFF
TRBV4-3	NA	TRBJ1-5	medium-sized	TGCGCCAGCAGCCAAGATCAGGGTCAGCCCCAGCATTTT	CASSQDQGQPQHF
TRBV29-1	NA	TRBJ2-1	many	TGCAGCGTTGATTTGCCTGGGGGGCTAGGGAATGAGCAGTTCTTC	CSVDLPGGLGNEQFF
TRBV25-1	TRBD1	TRBJ1-1	many	TGTGCCAGCAGTGGAAAGGGGACAGGGAATTATATCACTGAAGCTTTCTTT	CASSGKGTGNYITEAFF
TRBV2	NA	TRBJ1-3	NA	TGTGCCAGCAGTGTTGGCAGCAGGTTATCTGGAAACACCATATATTTT	CASSVGSRLSGNTIYF
TRBV12-3/TRBV12-4	NA	TRBJ2-7	NA	TGTGCCAGCAGTTTAGGACACATCTACGAGCAGTACTTC	CASSLGHIYEQYF
TRBV6-6	NA	TRBJ2-1	few	TGTGCCAGCAGTTATAACGGGGTTTACAATGAGCAGTTCTTC	CASSYNGVYNEQFF
TRBV6-1	NA	TRBJ2-7	NA	TGTGCCAGCAGTGAAATGTGGTCCGAGCAGTACTTC	CASSEMWSEQYF
TRBV2	NA	TRBJ2-2	NA	TGTGCCAGCAGTGAATGGGTCACCCTGGAGCTGTTTTTT	CASSEWVTLELFF
TRBV20-1	NA	TRBJ1-1	NA	TGCAGTGCTACAGGGATGAACACTGAAGCTTTCTTT	CSATGMNTEAFF
TRBV19	TRBD1	TRBJ1-6	many	TGTGCCAGTAGCCCAACAGGGGCAAACCTTTCACCCCTCCACTTT	CASSPTGANLSPLHF
TRBV10-3	TRBD1	TRBJ2-2	many	TGTGCCATCAGTGCGACAGGGAAGGACACCGGGGAGCTGTTTTTT	CAISATGKDTGELFF
TRBV12-3/TRBV12-4	NA	TRBJ2-6	NA	TGTGCCAGCAGTCCCGGGGTGGCCTCTGGGGCCAACCTCCTGACTTTC	CASSPGVASGANLLTF
TRBV12-3/TRBV12-4	NA	TRBJ1-1	NA	TGTGCCAGCAGCAGGTGCAGGATGAACACTGAAGCTTTCTTT	CASSRCRMNTEAFF
TRBV28	NA	TRBJ2-7	NA	TGTGCCAGCGCTGAGGCGTTGGGTTACGAGCAGTACTTC	CASAEALGYEQYF
TRBV9	NA	TRBJ2-3	many	TGTGCCAGCAGCGTAGCTGTGGCAGATACGCAGTATTTT	CASSVAVADTQYF
TRBV9	TRBD1	TRBJ1-1	many	TGTGCCAGCAGCGTAGGGGACAGGGGTAACTCTGAAGCTTTCTTT	CASSVGDRGNSEAFF
TRBV6-1	NA	TRBJ2-2	NA	TGTGCCAGTAGAATAGGGGAGCTGTTTTTT	CASRIGELFF
TRBV6-1	NA	TRBJ1-6	few	TGTGCCAGCAGGACAACTTATAATTCACCCCTCCACTTT	CASRTTYNSPLHF
TRBV9	TRBD2	TRBJ2-7	many	TGTGCCAGCTCTCGTGGTAGCGGGGGAACCTACGAGCAGTACTTC	CASSRGSGGTYEQYF
TRBV7-9	NA	TRBJ2-7	NA	TGTGTCAGCAGCCCTGCGGGATACAACTACGAGCAGTACTTC	CVSSPAGYNYEQYF
TRBV28	NA	TRBJ2-5	many	TGTGCCAGCAGTTTATTCGACAGACAAGAGACCCAGTACTTC	CASSLFDRQETQYF
TRBV28	NA	TRBJ2-7	NA	TGTGCCAGCATTCCACCGTGTTCCTACGAGCAGTACTTC	CASIPPCSYEQYF